This record concerns one TCR beta chain sequence. This entry belongs to a study of blood T cell repertoires in COVID-19. Sequencing used immunoSEQ multiplex PCR; TCRdb keeps in-frame clones, though not all of them. This repertoire shows more than 200,000 clones, about 84% found once; its top ten account for approximately 7.4%. The clonotype was recovered from a woman between 35 and 50 years old with acute COVID-19. The sequenced material came from PBMCs or T cells enriched from blood (not recorded which).

The CDR3 sequence is CASSFGTGTISYEQYF. The CDR3 DNA reads TGTGCCAGCAGTTTCGGGACAGGGACCATCTCCTACGAGCAGTACTTC. This chain links TRBV28 with TRBJ2-7, with 9 bases matching TRBD1. CDR1 is MDHEN, CDR2 SYDVKM, per germline. Unmatched junction bases numbered 6, after V lost 3 bases and J lost 0 bases. This CDR3 is built from 16 residues. Variable domain in full (rest from reference TRBV28 and TRBJ2-7): DVKVTQSSRYLVKRTGEKVFLECVQDMDHENMFWYRQDPGLGLRLIYFSYDVKMKEKGDIPEGYSVSREKKERFSLILESASTNQTSMYLCASSFGTGTISYEQYFGPGTRLTVT.